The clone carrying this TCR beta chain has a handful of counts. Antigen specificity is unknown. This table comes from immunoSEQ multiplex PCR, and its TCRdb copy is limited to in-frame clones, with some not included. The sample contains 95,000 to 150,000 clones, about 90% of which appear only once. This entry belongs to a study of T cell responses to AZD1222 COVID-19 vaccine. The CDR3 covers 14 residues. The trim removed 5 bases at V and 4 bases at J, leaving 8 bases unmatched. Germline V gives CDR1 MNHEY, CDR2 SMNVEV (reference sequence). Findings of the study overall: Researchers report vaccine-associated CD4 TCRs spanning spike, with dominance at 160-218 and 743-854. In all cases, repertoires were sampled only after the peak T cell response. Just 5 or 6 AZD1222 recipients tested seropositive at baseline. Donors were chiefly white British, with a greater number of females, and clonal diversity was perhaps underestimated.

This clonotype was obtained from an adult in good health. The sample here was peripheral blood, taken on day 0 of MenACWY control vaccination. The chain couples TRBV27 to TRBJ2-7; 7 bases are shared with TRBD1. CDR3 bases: TGTGCCAGCAGTCTCGGACAGGACCATTACGAGCAGTACTTC. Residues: CASSLGQDHYEQYF.